Presented here are 25 T cell receptor beta chains from one specimen sequenced in a study of beta chain features in type 1 diabetes. Expressed TCRB transcripts were sequenced because the isolated RNA had all been reverse transcribed beforehand. Generated by immunoSEQ multiplex PCR, the TCRdb table keeps only in-frame clones and is missing some. The table lists about 180,000 clones, about 13% of them singletons. The sequencing sample was made of central memory CD4+ T cells from blood. The receptors originated from a woman aged 18-29 years in good health.

This clone was observed a handful of times. The chain is built from TRBV5-1 and TRBJ2-6; 8 bases are a match to TRBD1. CDR1 and CDR2 (germline): SGHRS, YFSETQ. With 0 bases clipped from V and 0 bases from J, the junction kept 2 bases outside the gene matches. The CDR3 is 17 amino acids. Here the CDR3 reads CASSLGTGTSGANVLTF. CDR3 nucleotides: TGCGCCAGCAGCTTGGGGACAGGGACCTCTGGGGCCAACGTCCTGACTTTC.

Only a few counts were recorded for this clone. The chain uses TRBV4-3 and TRBJ2-2; 14 nucleotides match TRBD2. The CDR3 loop spans 18 amino acids. The germline gives CDR1 LGHNA, CDR2 YSLEER. Losses at the gene ends were 2 bases for V and 0 bases for J; bases not matched to a gene: 2. For the CDR3, the DNA is TGCGCCAGCAGCCAATCGGGACTAGCGGGGGCGAACACCGGGGAGCTGTTTTTT. It encodes CASSQSGLAGANTGELFF.

The V gene is TRBV13, the J gene TRBJ2-1; a possible D gene is TRBD2 (6 bases). CDR3 size: 16 residues. CDR1 and CDR2 from the germline V gene are PRHDT and FYEKMQ (reference sequence). Trimming left V 1 base short and J 5 bases short, with 15 bases between. CDR3: CASSLVRSRDNNEQFF. CDR3 DNA: TGTGCCAGCAGCTTAGTTCGATCGCGGGATAACAATGAGCAGTTCTTC.

The CDR3 DNA reads as TGCGCCAGCACCTCCCCCCGGACAGGGGATATCTACGAGCAGTACTTC. It encodes CASTSPRTGDIYEQYF. The V gene is TRBV10-2, the J gene TRBJ2-7, with 9 bases that match TRBD1. V shed 7 bases, J shed 3 bases, and the junction held 13 bases outside the gene matches. Germline-derived CDR1 and CDR2 are WSHSY and SAAADI. The CDR3 totals 16 residues.

This clone was counted between two and nine times. The V call is TRBV15, the J call TRBJ2-5; 7 bases fit TRBD2. Trimming at V came to 0 bases and at J to 3 bases, leaving 4 bases not matched to a gene. CDR1 and CDR2 (germline): LNHNV, YYDKDF (reference sequence). The CDR3 has 15 amino acids. CDR3 residues: CATSRDLGGEETQYF. Here the CDR3 DNA reads TGTGCCACCAGCAGAGATCTTGGGGGGGAAGAGACCCAGTACTTC.

In its sample, this clone was seen a few times. The chain is built from TRBV29-1 and TRBJ2-6; 8 bases fit TRBD1. The germline V gene encodes CDR1 SQVTM and CDR2 ANQGSEA. V shed 7 bases, J shed 2 bases, and the junction held 4 bases outside the gene matches. CDR3 length: 14 residues. CDR3 region: CSATDRAGANVLTF. Written as DNA, the CDR3 is TGCAGCGCCACGGACAGGGCTGGGGCCAACGTCCTGACTTTC.

The rearrangement joins TRBV7-2 to TRBJ1-5, with D possibly TRBD1 on 5 matching bases. The V end lost 5 bases, the J end lost 3 bases, and 14 bases lay between the germline ends. There are 15 residues in the CDR3. Germline CDR1 reads SGHTA; CDR2 reads FQGNSA. DNA of the CDR3: TGTGCCAGCAGCCTACTCCGACAGTACAATCAGCCCCAGCATTTT. Encoded protein: CASSLLRQYNQPQHF.

A few counts support this clone. The gene calls are TRBV27 and TRBJ1-2; 7 bases line up with TRBD1. From germline, CDR1 is MNHEY and CDR2 SMNVEV (reference sequence). Trimming took 6 bases from V and 8 from J; bases not matched to a gene: 9. The CDR3 is 13 amino acids. CDR3 DNA sequence: TGTGCCAGCAGCCCGACAGGGTTTAAGGGCTACACCTTC. Protein: CASSPTGFKGYTF.

Concerning this clone: The sample has other DNA sequences that encode this CDR3 too. V gene TRBV28 combines with J gene TRBJ2-5; 7 nucleotides line up with TRBD1. V shed 5 bases and J 5 bases; nucleotides not matched to a gene: 5. In germline, CDR1 is MDHEN, CDR2 SYDVKM. The CDR3 runs to 13 residues. Here the CDR3 reads CASSPTGLETQYF. As DNA, the CDR3 is TGTGCCAGCAGTCCGACAGGGTTGGAGACCCAGTACTTC. Full variable domain (remainder filled in from reference TRBV28 and TRBJ2-5): DVKVTQSSRYLVKRTGEKVFLECVQDMDHENMFWYRQDPGLGLRLIYFSYDVKMKEKGDIPEGYSVSREKKERFSLILESASTNQTSMYLCASSPTGLETQYFGPGTRLLVL.

There are a few counts of this clone. This chain links TRBV9 with TRBJ2-1, with D maybe TRBD2 (6 bases). The V end lost 0 bases, the J end lost 6 bases, and 10 bases lay between the germline ends. The CDR3 runs to 14 residues. Germline CDR1 and CDR2: SGDLS and YYNGEE. DNA of the CDR3: TGTGCCAGCAGCGTAGGCGGGGTACCCAATGAGCAGTTCTTC. Translated: CASSVGGVPNEQFF.

The rearrangement uses TRBV28 and TRBJ1-2, with a weak D call TRBD1 (6 bases). Germline lookup yields CDR1 MDHEN and CDR2 SYDVKM. This CDR3 has 14 amino acids. V was cut by 4 bases and J by 5 bases, with 14 bases left in between. The CDR3 here is CASSSHSGEYGYTF. CDR3 nucleotides: TGTGCCAGCAGTTCCCATTCAGGGGAATATGGCTACACCTTC.

This chain joins TRBV4-3 and TRBJ1-1, with D possibly matching TRBD1 (6 bases). This CDR3 is built from 17 residues. Germline CDR1 LGHNA, CDR2 YSLEER. The V and J ends lost 4 bases and 0 bases respectively, with 18 bases between them. The CDR3 is CASSPRLGGGMNTEAFF. The CDR3 region has the DNA TGCGCCAGCAGCCCCCGGCTAGGGGGGGGCATGAACACTGAAGCTTTCTTT.

This clone was seen a few times. Different DNA sequences within this sample yield the same CDR3. The genes are TRBV5-1 and TRBJ2-5; TRBD1 aligns across 8 bases. V was pared by 4 bases and J by 5 bases, with 7 bases of the junction left unmatched. The CDR3 is 14 amino acids. Germline loops: CDR1 SGHRS, CDR2 YFSETQ. The CDR3 DNA is TGCGCCAGCAGCCCCGGACAGGGACGGGAGACCCAGTACTTC. It yields the protein CASSPGQGRETQYF.

This clone was observed once. The genes are TRBV15 and TRBJ2-2; tentatively, D is TRBD1 (5 bases). Trimming cost V 0 bases and J 6 bases, with 8 bases left between them. This CDR3 comprises 14 residues. The germline gives CDR1 LNHNV, CDR2 YYDKDF (reference sequence). The CDR3: CATSRDQGAGELFF. DNA for the CDR3: TGTGCCACCAGCAGAGATCAGGGCGCCGGGGAGCTGTTTTTT.

The J gene is TRBJ2-6, the V gene TRBV7-9, with unresolved D. The V and J ends lost 2 bases and 0 bases respectively, with 5 bases between them. The germline gives CDR1 SEHNR, CDR2 FQNEAQ (reference sequence). The CDR3 runs to 15 residues. The chain's CDR3 is CASSLSGSGANVLTF. DNA for the CDR3: TGTGCCAGCAGCTTATCAGGCTCTGGGGCCAACGTCCTGACTTTC.

The chain is built from TRBV7-8 and TRBJ2-5; 10 nucleotides match TRBD2. The CDR3 covers 14 residues. V dropped 6 bases and J dropped 5; count of bases not matched to a gene: 6. Germline lookup yields CDR1 SGHVS and CDR2 FQNEAQ. The CDR3 coding sequence is TGTGCCAGCAGACCGACGACTAGCGGGGAGACCCAGTACTTC. This gives the protein CASRPTTSGETQYF. The whole variable domain, remainder taken from reference TRBV7-8 and TRBJ2-5, is GAGVSQSPRYKVAKRGQDVALRCDPISGHVSLFWYQQALGQGPEFLTYFQNEAQLDKSGLPSDRFFAERPEGSVSTLKIQRTQQEDSAVYLCASRPTTSGETQYFGPGTRLLVL.

The rearrangement joins TRBV28 to TRBJ2-3, with D perhaps matching TRBD2 (5 bases). Trimming took off 5 bases at V and 6 bases at J, with 12 bases between the two ends. From germline, CDR1 is MDHEN and CDR2 SYDVKM. This CDR3 comprises 13 residues. The CDR3 nucleotides are TGTGCCAGCAGTCCCCCCCAGCGGGATACGCAGTATTTT. Its translation: CASSPPQRDTQYF. The full variable domain, with the rest looked up from reference TRBV28 and TRBJ2-3, is DVKVTQSSRYLVKRTGEKVFLECVQDMDHENMFWYRQDPGLGLRLIYFSYDVKMKEKGDIPEGYSVSREKKERFSLILESASTNQTSMYLCASSPPQRDTQYFGPGTRLTVL.

This clone was recorded at least ten times. The chain links TRBV7-9 to TRBJ2-5; 11 bases line up with TRBD1. In germline, CDR1 is SEHNR, CDR2 FQNEAQ (reference sequence). This CDR3 spans 14 amino acids. V was clipped by 6 bases and J by 5 bases; unmatched bases: 5. CDR3 loop: CASSFGTGGETQYF. CDR3 bases: TGTGCCAGCAGTTTCGGGACAGGGGGGGAGACCCAGTACTTC.

The chain links TRBV7-2 to TRBJ2-6, with 7 bases lining up with TRBD1. CDR1 is SGHTA, CDR2 FQGNSA, per germline. The CDR3 covers 17 residues. V shed 2 bases and J 1 base; nucleotides not matched to a gene: 5. CDR3: CASSLIEGASGANVLTF. The CDR3 DNA is TGTGCCAGCAGCTTAATTGAGGGGGCGTCTGGGGCCAACGTCCTGACTTTC.

CDR3 bases: TGTGCCAGCAGCCCGGGACAGCGGAATCAGCCCCAGCATTTT. This sequence encodes CASSPGQRNQPQHF. The chain uses TRBV2 and TRBJ1-5; 7 nucleotides match TRBD1. The CDR3 has 14 amino acids. Germline assignment: CDR1 SNHLY and CDR2 FYNNEI. V shed 6 bases, J shed 4 bases, and the junction held 6 bases outside the gene matches.

This clone has a handful of counts. V and J are TRBV10-3 and TRBJ2-2, with 9 nucleotides matching TRBD1. Germline V gene lookup returns CDR1 ENHRY and CDR2 SYGVKD. The CDR3 contains 15 residues. V lost 10 bases, J lost 7 bases, and 13 bases stayed unmatched. CDR3 sequence: CATAIGTGYSGELFF. The CDR3 DNA reads as TGTGCCACAGCTATCGGGACAGGGTACAGCGGGGAGCTGTTTTTT.

The chain couples TRBV5-1 to TRBJ2-3, with a possible D match to TRBD1 (5 bases). Germline CDR1 and CDR2: SGHRS and YFSETQ. Trimming took 6 bases from V and 1 from J, leaving 9 bases between them. CDR3 length: 13 amino acids. The CDR3 DNA is TGCGCCAGCAAGGAAGGGGGCACAGATACGCAGTATTTT. It encodes CASKEGGTDTQYF. The whole variable domain, filled in from reference TRBV5-1 and TRBJ2-3, reads KAGVTQTPRYLIKTRGQQVTLSCSPISGHRSVSWYQQTPGQGLQFLFEYFSETQRNKGNFPGRFSGRQFSNSRSEMNVSTLELGDSALYLCASKEGGTDTQYFGPGTRLTVL.

The chain has TRBV5-1 and TRBJ2-1, with 11 bases identical to TRBD1. Looked up from germline, CDR1 is SGHRS and CDR2 is YFSETQ. J was trimmed by 9 bases and V by 3 bases; bases with no gene match: 5. This CDR3 has 14 residues. CDR3 amino acids: CASSSGQGVTEQFF. CDR3 sequence (DNA): TGCGCCAGCAGCTCGGGACAGGGGGTAACTGAGCAGTTCTTC.

The chain has TRBV5-1 and TRBJ2-1; maybe TRBD2 (5 bases). The CDR3 length is 15 residues. Trimming pared 0 bases from V and 9 bases from J, leaving 16 bases between. Germline CDR1 reads SGHRS; CDR2 reads YFSETQ. The CDR3 sequence: CASSLDRSGIGEQFF. As DNA, the CDR3 is TGCGCCAGCAGCTTGGATCGTTCGGGAATCGGTGAGCAGTTCTTC.

This clone was detected only a few times. The CDR3 nucleotides are TGTGCCAGCAGCCCGAACGGGGACAGGGGAGAGACCCAGTACTTC. It codes for CASSPNGDRGETQYF. J is TRBJ2-5 and V is TRBV7-3, with 10 bases lining up with TRBD1. The CDR3 contains 15 residues. CDR1 and CDR2 (germline): SGHTA, FQGTGA. Losses at the gene ends were 5 bases for V and 4 bases for J; bases not matched to a gene: 7.